This T cell receptor (beta chain) was identified during a study of cytomegalovirus exposure and HLA in healthy donors. Study outcomes and limitations: TCR beta V segments were, for the most part, productive about 87% or about 30% of the time in an earlier analysis.

Comments on this clone: Its matching antigen is unknown. The junction departs from the called germline gene at one end, perhaps through a read error.

The PCR contained 60 Vbeta and 13 Jbeta primers. Clones were sequenced by immunoSEQ multiplex PCR, and TCRdb holds only the in-frame ones, with some missing. The sample yields around 200,000 clones, 70% to 80% seen once. The CDR3 totals 16 residues. Germline loops: CDR1 SGHRS, CDR2 YFSETQ. Sequences were obtained from PBMCs. V usage is TRBV5-1 and J usage is TRBJ1-3; TRBD1 might be the D (6 bases). The TCR sequence derives from a woman aged 55-75 years in good health and CMV-seropositive. CDR3 nucleotides: TGCGCCAGCAGCTTGTCAGGGACACCCTCTGGAAACACCACATATTTT. Translating gives CASSLSGTPSGNTTYF. Full variable domain (outside the CDR3, taken from reference TRBV5-1 and TRBJ1-3): KAGVTQTPRYLIKTRGQQVTLSCSPISGHRSVSWYQQTPGQGLQFLFEYFSETQRNKGNFPGRFSGRQFSNSRSEMNVSTLELGDSALYLCASSLSGTPSGNTTYFGEGSWLTVV.